These T cell receptor beta chains were read from a single sample in a study of blood T cell repertoires in COVID-19. Sequencing used immunoSEQ multiplex PCR; TCRdb keeps in-frame clones, though not all of them. The repertoire holds under 200,000 clones, with approximately 85% as singletons. The sequencing sample was made of peripheral blood. These receptors were obtained from an elderly woman with acute or convalescent COVID-19. Both conserved end residues are part of each CDR3.

J	V	length	CDR3
TRBJ2-2	TRBV7-8	15	CASSFRTVNTGELFF
TRBJ2-2	TRBV10-3	14	CAIRGLGNTGELFF
TRBJ2-1	TRBV6-2/TRBV6-3	17	CASSPQTSGGARNEQFF
TRBJ1-6	TRBV27	16	CASSPRQGMFNSPLHF
TRBJ1-1	TRBV3-1/TRBV3-2	13	CASRWGVNTEAFF
TRBJ2-2	TRBV24-1	18	CATSDSLGAGLNTGELFF
TRBJ2-7	TRBV2	13	CASRTYSGYEQYF
TRBJ1-1	TRBV5-5	13	CASSFQSNTEAFF
TRBJ2-1	TRBV11-2	17	CASSFPGLAGSYNEQFF
TRBJ2-5	TRBV30	12	CAWKANGETQYF
TRBJ1-4	TRBV7-2	15	CASSLAATINEKLFF
TRBJ2-5	TRBV5-6	14	CASSRHGATRAQYF
TRBJ2-5	TRBV4-1	13	CASSQGTEETQYF
TRBJ2-7	TRBV19	12	CASSIPGAEQYF
TRBJ2-3	TRBV7-2	16	CASSTGTSGFTDTQYF
TRBJ2-2	TRBV6-2/TRBV6-3	19	CASSYSGQIGLPNTGELFF
TRBJ2-2	TRBV4-3	16	CASSQTSGEYTGELFF
TRBJ2-7	TRBV4-2	15	CASSGGPRGLNEQYF
TRBJ1-1	TRBV12-3/TRBV12-4	12	CASSPLGLAAFF
TRBJ2-5	TRBV5-6	13	CASSLATQETQYF
TRBJ1-5	TRBV7-9	14	CASSEQGSNQPQHF
TRBJ2-3	TRBV11-3	12	CASSLSADTQYF
TRBJ2-1	TRBV5-4	16	CASSLGGGTSYNEQFF
TRBJ1-5	TRBV4-1	15	CASSQVVNSNQPQHF
TRBJ2-1	TRBV6-1	16	CASSEALVAGSNEQFF
TRBJ1-1	TRBV6-6	14	CASRPPTGNLKAFF
TRBJ1-1	TRBV4-2	15	CASSQMRGMGTEAFF
TRBJ2-3	TRBV27	15	CASRTSGRGTDTQYF
TRBJ2-1	TRBV4-1	17	CASSQEGRGLSYNEQFF
TRBJ2-7	TRBV6-2/TRBV6-3	14	CASSYSIEGYEQYF
TRBJ2-3	TRBV27	17	CASRSIRDYRPTDTQYF
TRBJ2-2	TRBV27	13	CASSKGHTGELFF
TRBJ1-1	TRBV3-1/TRBV3-2	14	CASSQTLEGSEAFF
TRBJ1-1	TRBV19	20	CASTPSGTGSYATLNTEAFF
TRBJ2-4	TRBV29-1	13	CSVGPRDLNIQYF
TRBJ2-3	TRBV6-5	14	CASSWTGSPDTQYF
TRBJ1-1	TRBV9	13	CASSVGLVAEAFF
TRBJ2-5	TRBV11-2	13	CASSPTNQETQYF
TRBJ2-2	TRBV5-1	14	CASSLTGDTGELFF
TRBJ1-4	TRBV5-1	15	CASSPEGQGNEKLFF
TRBJ2-3	TRBV5-1	14	CASGAGPSTDTQYF
TRBJ1-2	TRBV7-2	15	CASSFFGTGDYGYTF
TRBJ2-2	TRBV4-3	12	CASSPGTGELFF
TRBJ2-1	TRBV18	13	CASSALGGNEQFF
TRBJ1-1	TRBV3-1/TRBV3-2	15	CASSQVRPRNTEAFF
TRBJ1-2	TRBV5-1	14	CASSQRTANYGYTF
TRBJ2-4	TRBV9	19	CASSGGTGVFILAKNIQYF
TRBJ1-2	TRBV9	17	CASSVLPGGGDYYGYTF
TRBJ2-7	TRBV6-1	15	CASSEGAGGIHEQYF
TRBJ1-1	TRBV3-1/TRBV3-2	14	CASRSTDRDTEAFF
TRBJ2-2	TRBV7-3	13	CASSWTSTGELFF
TRBJ1-1	TRBV2	14	CASMQGWRNTEAFF
TRBJ2-7	TRBV2	14	CASQGQAYSYEQYF
TRBJ1-3	TRBV5-1	15	CASSPRTDSGNTIYF
TRBJ1-1	TRBV27	14	CASNYQGMNTEAFF
TRBJ2-1	TRBV12-3/TRBV12-4	13	CASSLVRNNEQFF
TRBJ2-1	TRBV9	16	CASSAAGGSGRREQFF
TRBJ1-2	TRBV4-1	15	CASSHPRGYNYGYTF
TRBJ1-5	TRBV19	15	CASTGTPYSNQPQHF
TRBJ1-1	TRBV29-1	15	CSVEWQGALNTEAFF